This passage covers 19 T cell receptor beta chains from one sample sequenced in a study. Amplification of TRBV12-4/TRBJ1-2 clonotypes used adaptor-ligated barcode primers. TCRdb reprocessed the multiplex PCR reads via MiXCR and lists one record per CDR3 protein. Here the sample spans thousands of distinct CDR3 sequences, more than 4% being singletons. Input material: naive CD4+ T cells sorted from blood. Subset: naive CD4+ T cells, CD4+CD45RA+CD25-. These receptors came from a female donor with breast cancer.

This clonotype is classed as medium-sized (0.01 to 0.1%). One junction end disagrees with the germline gene, perhaps due to a read error. The rearrangement uses TRBV12-3 or TRBV12-4 and TRBJ1-2; D perhaps matches TRBD1 (6 bases). The CDR3 is 11 amino acids. CDR3 sequence: CASSLRDICIF. Here the CDR3 DNA reads TGTGCCAGCAGCCTCCGGGACATCTGTATCTTC.

This sequence joins TRBV12-3 or TRBV12-4 and TRBJ1-2; D is uncertain. The CDR3 length is 11 residues. V was shortened by 4 bases and J by 4 bases, with 4 bases between the two germline ends. CDR3 in DNA: TGTGCCAGCAGTTACATCTATGGCTACACCTTC. The encoded protein is CASSYIYGYTF.

This rearrangement joins TRBV12-3 or TRBV12-4 to TRBJ1-2; 7 nucleotides align to TRBD1. The CDR3 length is 14 residues. J gave up 4 bases and V 5 bases, and 7 bases lay outside the gene matches. CDR3 in DNA: TGTGCCAGCAGTCGGAGGACAGGCGCCTATGGCTACACCTTC. Translation gives CASSRRTGAYGYTF.

By share, this clonotype ranks as hyperexpanded. This chain connects TRBV12-3 or TRBV12-4 to TRBJ1-2; D is unclear. V was cut by 5 bases and J by 1 base, with 11 bases left in between. The CDR3 loop spans 14 amino acids. CDR3 amino acids: CASSPGRDNYGYTF. The DNA for the CDR3 is TGTGCCAGCAGTCCGGGTCGAGATAACTATGGCTACACCTTC.

Within the sample, this clonotype is medium-sized. The chain is built from TRBV12-3 or TRBV12-4 and TRBJ1-2; D not certain. This CDR3 spans 12 amino acids. Trimming pared 1 base from V and 6 bases from J, leaving 6 bases between. DNA of the CDR3: TGTGCCAGCAGTTTAGGGCCTGATGGCTACACCTTC. Its protein product is CASSLGPDGYTF.

This clonotype counts as large. This chain uses TRBV12-3 or TRBV12-4 with TRBJ1-2, with a possible D match to TRBD1 (5 bases). Deletions cut 2 bases from V and 5 bases from J, with 18 bases between. This CDR3 has 16 residues. The CDR3 sequence: CASSLIRAGNAYGYTF. The CDR3 bases are TGTGCCAGCAGTTTAATTCGGGCAGGGAATGCGTATGGCTACACCTTC.

This clonotype is classed as medium-sized. DNA for the CDR3: TGTGCCAGCAGTTTAAGGCAGGACAACTATGGCTACACCTTC. It is translated as CASSLRQDNYGYTF. The gene calls are TRBV12-3 or TRBV12-4 and TRBJ1-2; D uncertain. Trimming removed 2 bases from V and 2 bases from J, with 9 bases in between. CDR3 length: 14 amino acids.

Within the sample, this clonotype is medium-sized. The chain joins TRBV12-3 or TRBV12-4 to TRBJ1-2, with D perhaps matching TRBD1 (5 bases). V was cut by 7 bases and J by 5 bases, with 20 bases left in between. The CDR3 has 15 residues. CDR3 DNA: TGTGCCAGCATCAACCTGAGACAGCGGGCGTATGGCTACACCTTC. Translated: CASINLRQRAYGYTF.

In the case of this clonotype: A much larger clone differs from this one at a single base, so this may be a read error. V gene TRBV12-3 or TRBV12-4 combines with J gene TRBJ1-2, with D hard to call. The CDR3 covers 12 residues. CDR3 protein: CANSLHNYGYTF. As DNA, the CDR3 is TGTGCCAACAGTTTACATAACTATGGCTACACCTTC.

This clonotype is medium-sized by share. The chain combines TRBV12-3 or TRBV12-4 with TRBJ1-2, with TRBD1 as a possible D gene (5 bases). Deletions cut 3 bases from V and 4 bases from J, with 12 bases between. The CDR3 length is 14 residues. In DNA form, the CDR3 reads TGTGCCAGCAGTTTGGGGCGGGGTCCCTATGGCTACACCTTC. Its protein is CASSLGRGPYGYTF.

In this sample, this clonotype is medium-sized. V and J are TRBV12-3 or TRBV12-4 and TRBJ1-2; 7 bases align to TRBD1. V shed 6 bases and J 7 bases; nucleotides not matched to a gene: 11. The CDR3 covers 14 residues. DNA of the CDR3: TGTGCCAGCAGCCGACAGGGAATTTACGGTGGCTACACCTTC. Its protein is CASSRQGIYGGYTF.

Details on this clonotype: A much more abundant neighbour one base away suggests this may be a read error. The DNA for the CDR3 is TGTGCCAGCATTCCCATGGGACAGGGCGATGGCTACACCTTC. It is translated as CASIPMGQGDGYTF. The chain links TRBV12-3 or TRBV12-4 to TRBJ1-2, with TRBD1 matching over 9 bases. The length of the CDR3 is 14 residues. V lost 7 bases to trimming and J lost 6 bases; unmatched junction nucleotides: 9.

Within the sample, this clonotype is medium-sized. J is TRBJ1-2 and V is TRBV12-3 or TRBV12-4; a weak D match, TRBD1 (5 bases). The CDR3 is made up of 12 amino acids. V was trimmed by 6 bases and J by 4 bases, leaving 9 bases between them. As DNA, the CDR3 is TGTGCCAGCAGCACAGGATTCTATGGCTACACCTTC. This sequence encodes CASSTGFYGYTF.

Within the sample, this clonotype is medium-sized. This chain uses TRBV12-3 or TRBV12-4 with TRBJ1-2; TRBD1 is a possible D gene (6 bases). Trimming removed 3 bases from V and 2 bases from J, with 10 bases in between. The CDR3 consists of 14 residues. For the CDR3, the DNA is TGTGCCAGCAGTTTTGCGACAGGAAACTATGGCTACACCTTC. Translation gives CASSFATGNYGYTF.

By share, this clonotype ranks as medium-sized (0.01 to 0.1%). This rearrangement joins TRBV12-3 or TRBV12-4 to TRBJ1-2; D uncertain. The V and J ends lost 2 bases and 3 bases respectively, with 10 bases between them. The CDR3 has 14 amino acids. This CDR3 reads CASSLSSRDYGYTF. The CDR3 nucleotides are TGTGCCAGCAGTTTATCGTCGAGGGACTATGGCTACACCTTC.

In its sample, this clonotype ranks as medium-sized. The J gene is TRBJ1-2, the V gene TRBV12-3 or TRBV12-4, with D maybe TRBD1 (6 bases). This CDR3 has 12 residues. V dropped 8 bases and J dropped 10 bases, with 17 bases sitting between them. The CDR3 region has the DNA TGTGCCAGCGCAGGGGACGGGGACTTCTACACCTTC. Protein sequence: CASAGDGDFYTF.

By share, this clonotype ranks as medium-sized (0.01 to 0.1%). J is TRBJ1-2 and V is TRBV12-3 or TRBV12-4; D unclear. This CDR3 comprises 13 residues. Trimming shortened V by 7 bases and J by 3 bases, and 12 bases separated the two germline ends. The CDR3 is CASKRDLDYGYTF. Written as DNA, the CDR3 is TGTGCCAGCAAACGCGATCTGGACTATGGCTACACCTTC.

This clonotype is medium-sized (0.01 to 0.1%). V usage is TRBV12-3 or TRBV12-4 and J usage is TRBJ1-2; maybe TRBD1 (5 bases). The ends were cut back, 4 bases at V and 3 bases at J, with 24 bases in the middle. The CDR3 consists of 18 residues. The CDR3 protein is CASSSSRDRAYTYYGYTF. CDR3 nucleotide sequence: TGTGCCAGCAGTTCCTCTCGCGACAGAGCCTATACCTACTATGGCTACACCTTC.

In this sample, this clonotype is medium-sized. The rearrangement links TRBV12-3 or TRBV12-4 to TRBJ1-2; D is unresolved. V was trimmed by 8 bases and J by 4 bases, leaving 11 bases between them. This CDR3 has 12 residues. The CDR3 loop reads CASGSWSYGYTF. CDR3 DNA: TGTGCCAGCGGATCCTGGAGCTATGGCTACACCTTC.